The subject of this entry is one TCR beta chain. Method: immunoSEQ multiplex PCR; TCRdb's copy keeps in-frame clones and lacks some. The top ten hold about 15% of the sample, which has about 63,000 clones, more than 70% seen once. The trim removed 5 bases at V and 5 bases at J, leaving 6 bases unmatched. Germline loops: CDR1 SGHAT, CDR2 FQNNGV. This CDR3 is 13 amino acids long. The sample belongs to a study of PD-1 blockade in mismatch repair-deficient tumors. The TCR originated in an adult with mismatch repair-deficient cancer. This specimen consisted of peripheral blood, obtained 52 weeks after starting pembrolizumab. V and J are TRBV11-2 and TRBJ2-7; 7 bases are shared with TRBD2. Here the CDR3 reads CASSTRLANEQYF. CDR3 bases: TGTGCCAGCAGCACGCGACTAGCCAACGAGCAGTACTTC.